This T cell receptor beta chain came from a study of cytomegalovirus exposure and HLA in healthy donors. Whereas donors were nominally healthy upon sampling, unrecorded immune exposures were probable. Both 60 Vbeta primers and 13 Jbeta primers went into the PCR. Measured with immunoSEQ multiplex PCR; TCRdb has only the in-frame clones, and not every one. The table shows 65,000 to 90,000 clones, with 86% occurring only once. The CDR3 loop spans 18 amino acids. Germline V gene lookup returns CDR1 MGHRA and CDR2 YSYEKL. V gave up 0 bases and J gave up 4 bases; unmatched junction bases: 9. Overall study results and limits: V segments that were indistinguishable, TRBV6-2 and TRBV6-3 among them, were omitted from analysis.

This clone occurred once. The antigen remains undetermined. The chain combines TRBV4-1 with TRBJ2-2, with 9 bases lining up with TRBD2. This TCR came from a woman in her 30s in good health and CMV-seronegative. Sample: PBMCs. The DNA for the CDR3 is TGCGCCAGCAGCCAAGATAGTAGCGGGAGTCTCAGCACCGGGGAGCTGTTTTTT. This sequence encodes CASSQDSSGSLSTGELFF.